The clone carrying this TCR beta chain was detected ten times or more. Stable disease denoted Graves' hyperthyroidism without ophthalmopathy progression within 18 months. Diagnosis of hyperthyroidism was new in patients aged 18 to 65, and its duration was under 2 months. The source of the sample is a study of T cells in Graves' hyperthyroidism and ophthalmopathy. The overall study: Peripheral blood samples were taken at initial diagnosis, prior to any treatment.

From germline, CDR1 is SGHRS and CDR2 YFSETQ. The CDR3 has 15 amino acids. V shed 1 base, J shed 7 bases, and the junction held 2 bases outside the gene matches. Amplified TCR beta CDR3 regions derived from RNA transcripts. Initially, a first-round RT-PCR of the TCR CDR3 employed the HTBI primer set. TCRdb itself ran the multiplex PCR reads through MiXCR, one entry per CDR3 protein. The sample has roughly 660,000 distinct CDR3 sequences, approximately 15% seen once; the top ten hold around 16%. This clonotype was sampled from a man aged 45-60 years with Graves' hyperthyroidism. Source material: blood. The rearrangement uses TRBV5-1 and TRBJ1-6; TRBD1 matches at 10 bases. For the CDR3, the DNA is TGCGCCAGCAGCTTGTGGGGACAGGGGAATTCACCCCTCCACTTT. Its translation: CASSLWGQGNSPLHF.